Sequencing of this TCR beta chain was carried out in a study of spatial heterogeneity in lung cancer. Study as a whole: Detection consistently yielded more beta chains than alpha chains. Study-level results: Tracking of tumor mutation counts was seen in expanded intratumoral alpha and beta TCR counts.

At least ten counts were recorded for this clonotype. The antigen remains undetermined. TCRdb reprocessed the 5' RACE reads via MiXCR and lists one record per CDR3 protein. The sample holds roughly 3,500 distinct CDR3 sequences, over 8.5% seen once. Time point reported: sample taken at primary tumor resection. This specimen consisted of lung tumor tissue, obtained at surgery. This sequence was found in a male donor with early-stage non-small cell lung cancer.

This CDR3 is CASSQESGETPQHF. The CDR3 DNA follows: TGCGCCAGCAGCCAAGAGAGCGGGGAAACGCCCCAGCATTTT. The V call is TRBV4-1, the J call TRBJ1-5; no clear D. The germline V and J ends were trimmed by 0 bases and 9 bases, with 12 bases remaining between them. The germline CDR1 and CDR2 sequences are MGHRA and YSYEKL. The CDR3 contains 14 residues.